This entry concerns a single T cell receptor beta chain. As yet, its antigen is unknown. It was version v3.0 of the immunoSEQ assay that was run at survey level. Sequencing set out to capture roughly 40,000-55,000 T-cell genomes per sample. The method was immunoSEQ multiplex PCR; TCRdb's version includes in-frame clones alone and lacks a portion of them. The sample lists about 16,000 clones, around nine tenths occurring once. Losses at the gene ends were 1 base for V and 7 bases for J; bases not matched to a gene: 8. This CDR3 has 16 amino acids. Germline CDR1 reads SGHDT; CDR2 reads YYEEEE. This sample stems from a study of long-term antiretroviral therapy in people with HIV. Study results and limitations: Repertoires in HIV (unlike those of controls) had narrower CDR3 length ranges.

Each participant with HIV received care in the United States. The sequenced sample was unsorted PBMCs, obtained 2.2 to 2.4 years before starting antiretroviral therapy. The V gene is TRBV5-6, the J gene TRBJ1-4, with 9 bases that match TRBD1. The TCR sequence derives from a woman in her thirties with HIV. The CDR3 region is CASSLSNRGQGEKLFF. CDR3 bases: TGTGCCAGCAGCTTGTCTAACAGGGGGCAGGGTGAAAAACTGTTTTTT. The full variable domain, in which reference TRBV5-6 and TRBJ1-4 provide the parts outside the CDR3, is DAGVTQSPTHLIKTRGQQVTLRCSPKSGHDTVSWYQQALGQGPQFIFQYYEEEERQRGNFPDRFSGHQFPNYSSELNVNALLLGDSALYLCASSLSNRGQGEKLFFGSGTQLSVL.